The rows below give T cell receptor beta chains drawn from one sample of a study of Ad26.COV2.S vaccination and SARS-CoV-2 variants. The repertoire was sequenced with immunoSEQ multiplex PCR; TCRdb's copy has only in-frame clones and lacks some. The data show 450,000 to 550,000 clones, roughly 89% seen once. Here the sequenced sample was peripheral blood, taken in a trial of Ad26.COV2.S vaccine versus placebo. All receptors come from a person aged 18 to 59 who received the Ad26.COV2.S COVID-19 vaccine or a placebo. Both conserved end residues are part of each CDR3. The D gene is left open where the match is weak. For some rows the clone size is stated as once, few or many, or as a class when expanded; others skip it.

>TRBJ1-4|TRBV27|.|.
TGTGCCACCGGCACTAGAGCCAGGGCTACTAATGAAAAACTGTTTTTT
CATGTRARATNEKLFF
>TRBJ1-6|TRBV28|TRBD1|few
TGTGCCACCAATGAGGGGACAGGGAATTCACCCCTCCACTTT
CATNEGTGNSPLHF
>TRBJ2-2|TRBV29-1|TRBD2|.
TGCAGCGTCGCCCGGACTAGAGGAACCGGGGAGCTGTTTTTT
CSVARTRGTGELFF
>TRBJ1-2|TRBV20-1|.|.
TGCAGTGCTAGTGCCCCTCTGTCGGATGGCTACACCTTC
CSASAPLSDGYTF
>TRBJ2-5|TRBV7-2|TRBD1|.
TGTGCCAGCAGCCGGGACAGGGGCCTAGCGGAGACCCAGTACTTC
CASSRDRGLAETQYF
>TRBJ2-1|TRBV11-2|TRBD1|.
TGTGCCAGCAGCTCCGTTCAGGGGGAGAACTACAATGAGCAGTTCTTC
CASSSVQGENYNEQFF
>TRBJ1-6|TRBV7-8|.|.
TGTGCCAGCAGCTTAGACAGGTTAGGCTCACCCCTCCACTTT
CASSLDRLGSPLHF
>TRBJ2-1|TRBV29-1|TRBD2|.
TGCAGCGTTGAAGACTGGCGGGGGTACAATGAGCAGTTCTTC
CSVEDWRGYNEQFF
>TRBJ1-1|TRBV7-6|.|.
TGTGCCAGCAGCTCCCCCCAGGGGGAAGCTTTCTTT
CASSSPQGEAFF
>TRBJ2-5|TRBV5-6|TRBD2|.
TGTGCCAGCAGCTTGACTAGCGGGAGCCTCCAGTACTTC
CASSLTSGSLQYF
>TRBJ1-6|TRBV25-1|TRBD1|.
TGTGCCAGCATTGGACAGGACGGTTCACCCCTCCACTTT
CASIGQDGSPLHF
>TRBJ1-1|TRBV9|TRBD1|once
TGTGCCAGCAGCGTCACAGGACAGGAGAACACTGAAGCTTTCTTT
CASSVTGQENTEAFF
>TRBJ2-6|TRBV11-2|TRBD1|.
TGTGCCAGCAGCCGACAGGGTTCTGGGGCCAACGTCCTGACTTTC
CASSRQGSGANVLTF
>TRBJ1-2|TRBV4-3|TRBD1|.
TGCGCCAGCAGCCAAGATTATCGACAGGGGGACTCTGGCTACACCTTC
CASSQDYRQGDSGYTF
>TRBJ2-3|TRBV5-1|.|once
TGCGCCAGCAGCTCTCGGCTTACTAGTTTCGATACGCAGTATTTT
CASSSRLTSFDTQYF
>TRBJ1-1|TRBV14|.|.
TGTGCCAGCTCTACGGGCTACGGCACTGAAGCTTTCTTT
CASSTGYGTEAFF
>TRBJ2-2|TRBV28|TRBD2|.
TGTGCCAGCACCCACTGGCTTTTGGGGGGGGCGAACACCGGGGAGCTGTTTTTT
CASTHWLLGGANTGELFF
>TRBJ2-2|TRBV5-1|.|few
TGCGCCAGCAGCTTGGGATTAATTCCCACCGGGGAGCTGTTTTTT
CASSLGLIPTGELFF
>TRBJ2-3|TRBV2|.|.
TGTGCCAGCAGTGAATCGAGGACGCAGTATTTT
CASSESRTQYF
>TRBJ2-3|TRBV5-4|.|.
TGTGCCAGCAGCTTGGAGGCGCGGTATAGCACAGATACGCAGTATTTT
CASSLEARYSTDTQYF
>TRBJ2-1|TRBV18|TRBD1|.
TGTGCCAGCTCACCCCCCGGGACAGGGGGCGGTGAGCAGTTCTTC
CASSPPGTGGGEQFF
>TRBJ1-5|TRBV15|TRBD1|.
TGTGCCACCAGCAGTCTACAGGGGAGAGGGAATCAGCCCCAGCATTTT
CATSSLQGRGNQPQHF
>TRBJ1-4|TRBV9|.|.
TGTGCCAGCAGCGTATTAGGACAGCCTGCAACTAATGAAAAACTGTTTTTT
CASSVLGQPATNEKLFF
>TRBJ1-5|TRBV27|.|.
TGTGCCAGCAGCCCCGGGGGGGCGGAGAATCAGCCCCAGCATTTT
CASSPGGAENQPQHF
>TRBJ1-6|TRBV5-1|TRBD1|few
TGCGCCTCCACTTCGACAGGGCTTACCTGGGATTCACCCCTCCACTTT
CASTSTGLTWDSPLHF
>TRBJ1-1|TRBV9|.|.
TGTGCCAGCAGCACTGGTACGGGCACTGAAGCTTTCTTT
CASSTGTGTEAFF
>TRBJ1-2|TRBV4-3|.|.
TGCGCCAGCAGCCAGGGGGTGAGGACGGCCCTTTATGGCTACACCTTC
CASSQGVRTALYGYTF
>TRBJ1-5|TRBV21-1|.|.
TGTGCCAGCAGCAGGGGAACTAGACCAGCCCAGCATTTT
CASSRGTRPAQHF
>TRBJ2-1|TRBV9|TRBD2|.
TGTGCCAGCAGCCCTATGGGACTAGCGGGGGGTGAGCAGTTCTTC
CASSPMGLAGGEQFF
>TRBJ1-1|TRBV19|.|.
TGTGCCAGTAGTAATTTTGGACTGGCCGGGACTGAAGCTTTCTTT
CASSNFGLAGTEAFF
>TRBJ2-1|TRBV7-3|.|.
TGTGCCAGCAGCTTGGCAGGGGTTAATGAGCAGTTCTTC
CASSLAGVNEQFF
>TRBJ1-6|TRBV15|TRBD1|.
TGTGCCACCAGCAGCCTTACAGGGGGCAGGAGACCTAATTCACCCCTCCACTTT
CATSSLTGGRRPNSPLHF
>TRBJ2-3|TRBV2|.|.
TGTGCCAGCAGTGGCGCAGGAGGGGGCACAGATACGCAGTATTTT
CASSGAGGGTDTQYF
>TRBJ2-7|TRBV4-2|TRBD1|few
TGTGCCAGCAGCCAAGATGAGGGACAGGTTACCTACGAGCAGTACTTC
CASSQDEGQVTYEQYF
>TRBJ1-3|TRBV27|.|.
TGTGCCAGCTCTCAGGGGTCCCCTGGAAACACCATATATTTT
CASSQGSPGNTIYF
>TRBJ1-3|TRBV5-4|TRBD1|.
TGTGCCAGCAGCAGGGGGCGCGGGGGGTCTGGAAACACCATATATTTT
CASSRGRGGSGNTIYF
>TRBJ2-1|TRBV11-3|.|once
TGTGCCAGCAGCGGAAGAACAGGGTCCTACAATGAGCAGTTCTTC
CASSGRTGSYNEQFF
>TRBJ1-2|TRBV7-9|.|once
TGTGCCAGCAGCAAACAGGGTGGGGGCTACACCTTC
CASSKQGGGYTF
>TRBJ1-4|TRBV18|.|.
.
CASSTLGAETNEKLFF
>TRBJ1-4|TRBV9|.|.
TGTGCCAGCAGTCAGCAGGAGTTTCCGGACTCGGGTGAAAAACTGTTTTTT
CASSQQEFPDSGEKLFF
>TRBJ2-1|TRBV11-2|TRBD2|.
TGTGCCAGCAGCTTAACTAGCGGAGCTTACAATGAGCAGTTCTTC
CASSLTSGAYNEQFF
>TRBJ1-3|TRBV4-2|.|.
TGTGCCAGCAGCCAAGATTGGGGGGGGGCAACTGGAAACACCATATATTTT
CASSQDWGGATGNTIYF
>TRBJ1-5|TRBV19|.|.
TGTGCCAGTAGTGACAATGGTGCCAGGCCGCTCCCCAATCAGCCCCAGCATTTT
CASSDNGARPLPNQPQHF
>TRBJ2-2|TRBV30|.|.
TGTGCCTGGAGATCACAGACCACCGGGGAGCTGTTTTTT
CAWRSQTTGELFF
>TRBJ2-1|TRBV7-9|TRBD1|few
TGTGCCAGCAGCTTAGGGACAGGGTTCTCCTACAATGAGCAGTTCTTC
CASSLGTGFSYNEQFF
>TRBJ2-5|TRBV11-1|.|.
TGTGCCAGCAGTGAGATTCTGGGCGAGACCCAGTACTTC
CASSEILGETQYF
>TRBJ1-1|TRBV5-1|.|.
TGCGCCAGCAGCTCTTCGTCTGATCAGGGCACTGAAGCTTTCTTT
CASSSSSDQGTEAFF
>TRBJ2-1|TRBV5-1|TRBD2|.
TGCGCCAGCCTAGAGACTAGCGGGAGTTGGGATGAGCAGTTCTTC
CASLETSGSWDEQFF
>TRBJ1-2|TRBV7-2|.|few
TGTGCCAGCAGCGCGGGACGGACCTATGGCTACACCTTC
CASSAGRTYGYTF
>TRBJ1-2|TRBV5-5|TRBD1|once
TGTGCCAGCAGCTTAACAGGGGAACTATATAACTATGGCTACACCTTC
CASSLTGELYNYGYTF
>TRBJ2-1|TRBV4-3|TRBD2|few
TGCGCCAGCAGCCAAGGTTTGGCGGGAGAAGCCAATGAGCAGTTCTTC
CASSQGLAGEANEQFF